The clone carrying this T cell receptor beta chain was detected once. What it binds is not known. The record originates from a study of T cells in localized non-small cell lung cancer. Study-level points and caveats: Uninvolved nearby lung showed the greatest T cell clonality, exceeding that found in tumor. A median of around 58 clones ranked among the top 100 in tumor appeared in adjacent lung. Patients showing higher blood T cell density tended to see longer overall survival. Sequencing involved a lone tumor region, leaving heterogeneity possible.

CDR1 and CDR2 (germline): MNHEY, SMNVEV (reference sequence). Trimming cost V 5 bases and J 4 bases, with 17 bases left between them. The CDR3 contains 15 residues. Sequenced by immunoSEQ multiplex PCR; TCRdb stores in-frame clones only, minus some. This table holds almost 65,000 clones, 75% to 90% found once. Sequences were derived from peripheral blood, sampled before any cancer treatment. The chain uses TRBV27 and TRBJ1-2; D remains ambiguous. The clonotype was recovered from a woman aged 35 to 70 with stage I lung adenocarcinoma. CDR3 sequence: CASSTYRAAFYGYTF. CDR3 nucleotide sequence: TGTGCCAGCAGTACCTACCGGGCCGCTTTCTATGGCTACACCTTC.